This passage covers 24 T cell receptor beta chains from one sample sequenced in a study of OX40 agonist ivuxolimab in advanced cancers. Using immunoSEQ multiplex PCR, the repertoire was profiled, and TCRdb retains in-frame clones only, with some absent. The table lists some 84,000 clones, around 93% of them singletons. The input for sequencing was CD4+ or CD8+ T cells sorted from blood, taken in a trial of the OX40 agonist ivuxolimab. The receptor source for this set is an adult with an advanced solid tumor such as melanoma, head and neck, liver or kidney cancer.

The V and J genes are TRBV11-3 and TRBJ2-1, with 9 bases identical to TRBD1. The junction had 9 bases not matched to a gene; V was cut back by 1 base and J by 5 bases. Germline V gene sequence: CDR1 SGHNT, CDR2 YENEEA. This CDR3 contains 17 residues. DNA of the CDR3: TGTGCCAGCAGCTTAGGAGCCGGGACAGGGATTAACAATGAGCAGTTCTTC. Translating it yields CASSLGAGTGINNEQFF. Filled out from reference TRBV11-3 and TRBJ2-1, the complete variable domain reads EAGVVQSPRYKIIEKKQPVAFWCNPISGHNTLYWYLQNLGQGPELLIRYENEEAVDDSQLPKDRFSAERLKGVDSTLKIQPAELGDSAVYLCASSLGAGTGINNEQFFGPGTRLTVL.

V is TRBV6-5 and J is TRBJ2-3; D remains ambiguous. Germline V gives CDR1 MNHEY, CDR2 SVGAGI. V lost 10 bases and J lost 0, with 11 bases in between. This CDR3 has 13 residues. The CDR3 sequence: CATERESTDTQYF. In DNA form, the CDR3 reads TGTGCCACCGAAAGGGAAAGCACAGATACGCAGTATTTT.

V usage is TRBV27 and J usage is TRBJ2-3, with TRBD2 as a possible D gene (6 bases). The germline V and J ends were trimmed by 0 bases and 0 bases, with 13 bases remaining between them. Germline loops: CDR1 MNHEY, CDR2 SMNVEV (reference sequence). This CDR3 has 17 amino acids. The CDR3 loop reads CASSLSGTGSSTDTQYF. CDR3 sequence (DNA): TGTGCCAGCAGTTTATCGGGGACTGGTTCTAGCACAGATACGCAGTATTTT.

The chain is built from TRBV19 and TRBJ1-5; 7 bases are a match to TRBD1. CDR3 length: 13 amino acids. V shed 5 bases, J shed 8 bases, and the junction held 6 bases outside the gene matches. Germline CDR1 is LNHDA and CDR2 is SQIVND (reference sequence). The CDR3 spells CASSGTGAKPQHF. The CDR3 region has the DNA TGTGCCAGTAGTGGTACAGGGGCGAAGCCCCAGCATTTT.

This sequence joins TRBV7-9 and TRBJ2-1, with 9 bases fitting TRBD2. Looked up from germline, CDR1 is SEHNR and CDR2 is FQNEAQ (reference sequence). V shed 11 bases and J 4 bases; nucleotides not matched to a gene: 6. CDR3 length: 13 residues. The CDR3 DNA sequence: TGTGCCCTTTGGAGCGGGGGGTACAATGAGCAGTTCTTC. The encoded protein is CALWSGGYNEQFF.

V is TRBV7-2 and J is TRBJ2-7; possibly TRBD2 for D (9 bases). Trimming stripped 5 bases from V and 2 bases from J, with 16 bases between. CDR3 length equals 15 residues. Germline values: CDR1 SGHTA, CDR2 FQGNSA. CDR3 sequence (DNA): TGTGCCAGCAGCCCAGGGGGCGGGGGGGCCTACGAGCAGTACTTC. Translating gives CASSPGGGGAYEQYF.

This chain joins TRBV29-1 and TRBJ2-7; 9 bases map to TRBD1. The CDR3 loop spans 14 amino acids. The germline gives CDR1 SQVTM, CDR2 ANQGSEA. J gave up 6 bases and V 0 bases, and 6 bases lay outside the gene matches. The chain's CDR3 is CSVEDLDRGREQYF. The CDR3 DNA sequence: TGCAGCGTTGAAGATCTGGACAGGGGTCGCGAGCAGTACTTC.

This chain connects TRBV27 to TRBJ2-3, with 12 bases identical to TRBD2. CDR3 length: 16 residues. From germline, CDR1 is MNHEY and CDR2 SMNVEV (reference sequence). V dropped 3 bases and J dropped 4; count of bases not matched to a gene: 5. CDR3 nucleotide sequence: TGTGCCAGCAGTTTCCCTACTAGCGGGGGGTCAGATACGCAGTATTTT. Translation gives CASSFPTSGGSDTQYF.

V is TRBV10-3 and J is TRBJ2-5; D call uncertain. Trimming took off 1 base at V and 2 bases at J, with 2 bases between the two ends. This CDR3 has 12 residues. Looked up from germline, CDR1 is ENHRY and CDR2 is SYGVKD. The CDR3 bases are TGTGCCATCAGTGAGTTACAAGAGACCCAGTACTTC. Translation: CAISELQETQYF.

The chain is built from TRBV19 and TRBJ2-2; 9 bases are a match to TRBD1. The trim removed 4 bases at V and 7 bases at J, leaving 10 bases unmatched. Per germline, CDR1 LNHDA and CDR2 SQIVND (reference sequence). CDR3 length: 16 residues. In DNA, the CDR3 is TGTGCCAGTAGTACCCCGGACAGGGGATTTGTCGGGGAGCTGTTTTTT. Residues: CASSTPDRGFVGELFF.

The CDR3 region is CASRKNTEAFF. DNA of the CDR3: TGTGCCAGCAGAAAGAACACTGAAGCTTTCTTT. J is TRBJ1-1 and V is TRBV27, with unresolved D. This CDR3 has 11 amino acids. Trimming removed 6 bases at V and 1 base at J, with 3 bases between. Germline values: CDR1 MNHEY, CDR2 SMNVEV (reference sequence).

This chain links TRBV9 with TRBJ2-5, with 9 bases fitting TRBD2. The DNA end is more similar to TRBJ2-7, so the J call may be wrong. The germline V gene has CDR1 SGDLS and CDR2 YYNGEE. The CDR3 has 15 residues. The CDR3 bases are TGTGCCAGCAGCTTACCAAGCGGGGGGATCGACGAGCAGTACTTC. Its protein is CASSLPSGGIDEQYF.

The genes are TRBV11-2 and TRBJ2-7; D uncertain. Germline V gene sequence: CDR1 SGHAT, CDR2 FQNNGV. The V end was cut by 1 base, the J end by 2 bases, with 12 bases between. This CDR3 region has 15 residues. The CDR3 sequence is CASSLGFGLTYEQYF. The CDR3 nucleotides read TGTGCCAGCAGCTTAGGTTTCGGGCTAACCTACGAGCAGTACTTC.

This chain joins TRBV6-4 and TRBJ2-1; 9 nucleotides align to TRBD2. The ends lost 5 bases at V and 2 bases at J; junction bases unmatched: 16. Per germline, CDR1 MRHNA and CDR2 SNTAGT. The CDR3 runs 19 residues. CDR3 in DNA: TGTGCCAGCAGTCACATGGGGTCTAGCGGGGTCCAAACCTACAATGAGCAGTTCTTC. Encoded protein: CASSHMGSSGVQTYNEQFF.

The chain uses TRBV5-8 and TRBJ1-2; the D gene is possibly TRBD1 (6 bases). The CDR3 length is 18 residues. V lost 1 base to trimming and J lost 7 bases, with 26 bases between them. Germline values: CDR1 SGHTS, CDR2 YDEGEE. The CDR3 region has the DNA TGTGCCAGCAGCTTGAGGGGGGCGCAGGCGGGCATGGAGGGTGGCTACACCTTC. The encoded protein is CASSLRGAQAGMEGGYTF. The entire variable domain, with the rest obtained from reference TRBV5-8 and TRBJ1-2, is as follows: EAGVTQSPTHLIKTRGQQATLRCSPISGHTSVYWYQQALGLGLQFLLWYDEGEERNRGNFPPRFSGRQFPNYSSELNVNALELEDSALYLCASSLRGAQAGMEGGYTFGSGTRLTVV.

The rearrangement joins TRBV4-1 to TRBJ2-7, with D perhaps TRBD2 (6 bases). CDR3 size: 15 residues. Germline CDR1 MGHRA, CDR2 YSYEKL. Deletions cut 4 bases from V and 4 bases from J, with 17 bases between. CDR3 sequence: CASSLTLGGPYEQYF. In nucleotides, the CDR3 is TGCGCCAGCAGCCTAACCCTCGGAGGGCCGTACGAGCAGTACTTC.

This clone was detected once. This chain uses TRBV7-9 with TRBJ2-1; no clear D gene. The CDR3 has 11 residues. V lost 3 bases and J lost 9, with 6 bases in between. Germline values: CDR1 SEHNR, CDR2 FQNEAQ (reference sequence). CDR3 loop: CASSLHPEQFF. In nucleotides, the CDR3 is TGTGCCAGCAGCTTGCATCCTGAGCAGTTCTTC. Using reference TRBV7-9 and TRBJ2-1 for the parts outside the CDR3, the full variable domain is DTGVSQNPRHKITKRGQNVTFRCDPISEHNRLYWYRQTLGQGPEFLTYFQNEAQLEKSRLLSDRFSAERPKGSFSTLEIQRTEQGDSAMYLCASSLHPEQFFGPGTRLTVL.

The chain couples TRBV4-3 to TRBJ1-5; unclear D gene. The CDR3 consists of 15 residues. Deletions cut 0 bases from V and 6 bases from J, with 12 bases between. The V gene's germline CDR1 is LGHNA and CDR2 YSLEER. In DNA form, the CDR3 reads TGCGCCAGCAGCCAAGATCGCGGGGTGGGTCAGCCCCAGCATTTT. Its protein product is CASSQDRGVGQPQHF.

This clone was observed a single time. This chain connects TRBV18 to TRBJ2-1; the D gene could be TRBD1 or TRBD2 (5 bases each). V was trimmed by 2 bases and J by 0 bases, leaving 14 bases between them. Per germline, CDR1 KGHSH and CDR2 LQKENI. This CDR3 is built from 17 residues. CDR3 sequence (DNA): TGTGCCAGCTCACCATCCCCGGGGCTGAGCTCCTACAATGAGCAGTTCTTC. Translating gives CASSPSPGLSSYNEQFF.

The chain couples TRBV14 to TRBJ1-2, with D possibly matching TRBD1 (5 bases). The germline V gene encodes CDR1 SGHDN and CDR2 FVKESK. Trimming took off 1 base at V and 7 bases at J, with 10 bases between the two ends. This CDR3 has 13 residues. The DNA for the CDR3 is TGTGCCAGCAGCCAAGCAGGGTGGTCTGGCTACACCTTC. This translates into CASSQAGWSGYTF. Looking up the rest from reference TRBV14 and TRBJ1-2 gives the full variable domain: EAGVTQFPSHSVIEKGQTVTLRCDPISGHDNLYWYRRVMGKEIKFLLHFVKESKQDESGMPNNRFLAERTGGTYSTLKVQPAELEDSGVYFCASSQAGWSGYTFGSGTRLTVV.

The chain is built from TRBV4-1 and TRBJ2-7, with TRBD2 identical over 7 bases. V was pared by 1 base and J by 2 bases, with 8 bases of the junction left unmatched. Germline V gene data show CDR1 as MGHRA and CDR2 as YSYEKL. This CDR3 has 16 residues. Here the CDR3 DNA reads TGCGCCAGCAGCCAAGCCCCAAGACGGGGGGCCTACGAGCAGTACTTC. It translates to CASSQAPRRGAYEQYF.

V gene TRBV27 combines with J gene TRBJ2-1; 8 bases match TRBD2. From germline, CDR1 is MNHEY and CDR2 SMNVEV (reference sequence). After removal of 7 bases from V and 4 bases from J, the junction contained 12 bases not matched to a gene. CDR3 length: 16 residues. The CDR3 region has the DNA TGTGCCAGCAAATTTTTCGAACTAGCGGTGTACAATGAGCAGTTCTTC. Amino acids: CASKFFELAVYNEQFF.

This clone appeared a single time. This chain links TRBV6-1 with TRBJ2-5, with a tentative D call TRBD1 (6 bases). Germline CDR1 MNHNS, CDR2 SASEGT. Trimming took off 6 bases at V and 3 bases at J, with 11 bases between the two ends. The CDR3 has 13 residues. This CDR3 reads CASSKWTEETQYF. The CDR3 nucleotides read TGTGCCAGCAGCAAATGGACAGAAGAGACCCAGTACTTC.

The chain links TRBV6-6 to TRBJ2-5; TRBD2 aligns across 7 bases. The J call may be wrong; the DNA end is better matched by TRBJ2-7. Germline assignment: CDR1 MNHNY and CDR2 SVGAGI (reference sequence). The CDR3 loop spans 14 amino acids. The CDR3 nucleotides read TGTGCCAGCACCCCGGGAGGAGCCCACTACGAGCAGTACTTC. The encoded protein is CASTPGGAHYEQYF.